This entry concerns a single TCR beta chain. No antigen is known for it. These data come from a study of regulatory T cells in long-lasting Graves disease. Whole-study results and caveats: Persistent disease showed a preference for TRBV28, TRBJ1-2 and TRBJ2-5.

Time point of the sample: persistent/refractory GD, antithyroid drugs over 5 years with positive TRAb. From RNA extracted from PBMCs, the TCR library was made. Patients were from an endocrinology department in Xi'an, China. Germline assignment: CDR1 MDHEN and CDR2 SYDVKM. The CDR3 sequence is 16 residues long. V was clipped by 1 base and J by 3 bases; unmatched bases: 6. CDR3 regions were amplified by Arm-PCR using iRepertoire HTBI primers to build TCR beta libraries. TCRdb fed the multiplex PCR reads into MiXCR, producing one record per CDR3 protein. The repertoire holds 360,000 or so distinct CDR3 sequences, 23% seen once, with about 27% in the top ten.

Source: peripheral blood mononuclear cells (PBMCs), taken when the disease was refractory, from a patient treated with antithyroid drugs. This chain joins TRBV28 and TRBJ1-1; 9 bases are shared with TRBD1. The origin of this receptor is a woman between 35 and 50 years old with Graves disease. The CDR3 here is CASSLLTGGAYTEAFF. CDR3 DNA: TGTGCCAGCAGTTTATTAACAGGGGGCGCTTACACTGAAGCTTTCTTT.